This T cell receptor beta chain derives from a study of shared clonotypes between healthy human individuals. Concerning this clone: The same CDR3 also results from other DNA sequences found in this sample.

The assay was immunoSEQ multiplex PCR, and TCRdb's table has in-frame clones only and misses some. The sample has about 460,000 clones; 70% to 80% are singletons. Trimming took off 4 bases at V and 7 bases at J, with 13 bases between the two ends. The CDR3 loop spans 14 amino acids. Looked up from germline, CDR1 is KGHSH and CDR2 is LQKENI. The TCR originated in a woman aged 40 to 50 in good health. Some clones in this sample may be carry-over from other donors' samples. Sequencing was carried out using PBMCs. The chain has TRBV18 and TRBJ1-4; the D gene is possibly TRBD1 (6 bases). The CDR3 region is CASSLQGPGEKLFF. DNA of the CDR3: TGTGCCAGCTCACTACAGGGACCGGGTGAAAAACTGTTTTTT.